These 14 T cell receptor beta chains were sequenced from one sample in a study of control samples from healthy donors and cancer patients. Method: immunoSEQ multiplex PCR; TCRdb's copy keeps in-frame clones and lacks some. Of some 120,000 clones detected, around nine tenths appear once; the ten largest clones hold 2% to 3%. What was sequenced was blood. All receptors come from a woman aged 70 to 79 in good health.

The V gene is TRBV7-2, the J gene TRBJ1-1; 7 nucleotides line up with TRBD1. V lost 1 base, J lost 3 bases, and 17 bases stayed unmatched. Germline V CDR1 and CDR2: SGHTA, FQGNSA. The CDR3 consists of 19 residues. Here the CDR3 DNA reads TGTGCCAGCAGCTTAGAATACGTCAGCGGGCCAGGGGGGTACACTGAAGCTTTCTTT. Translated, it gives CASSLEYVSGPGGYTEAFF.

The chain links TRBV2 to TRBJ2-3; 8 positions match TRBD1. Germline CDR1 reads SNHLY; CDR2 reads FYNNEI. The CDR3 runs to 15 residues. V lost 5 bases and J lost 0; bases outside the gene matches: 4. DNA for the CDR3: TGTGCCAGCAGTCCCGGACAGGGCAGCACAGATACGCAGTATTTT. It is translated as CASSPGQGSTDTQYF.

The rearrangement links TRBV5-1 to TRBJ2-1; 7 nucleotides line up with TRBD1. CDR1 is SGHRS and CDR2 is YFSETQ in the germline V gene. This CDR3 has 15 amino acids. With 4 bases clipped from V and 8 bases from J, the junction kept 12 bases outside the gene matches. The CDR3 region has the DNA TGCGCCAGCAGCGGTGGTAGGGGGCGCAGGGATGAGCAGTTCTTC. It encodes CASSGGRGRRDEQFF. The full variable domain, rest sourced from reference TRBV5-1 and TRBJ2-1, is KAGVTQTPRYLIKTRGQQVTLSCSPISGHRSVSWYQQTPGQGLQFLFEYFSETQRNKGNFPGRFSGRQFSNSRSEMNVSTLELGDSALYLCASSGGRGRRDEQFFGPGTRLTVL.

The chain combines TRBV4-2 with TRBJ2-2; 7 positions agree with TRBD2. This CDR3 contains 16 residues. The ends lost 4 bases at V and 0 bases at J; junction bases unmatched: 5. CDR1 and CDR2 from the germline V gene are LGHNA and YNFKEQ. The CDR3 region has the DNA TGTGCCAGCAGCCCCGTAGCGGGTTCGAACACCGGGGAGCTGTTTTTT. Its translation: CASSPVAGSNTGELFF.

This clone was detected only a few times. The V and J genes are TRBV7-8 and TRBJ1-5; D may be TRBD1 (5 bases). Germline values: CDR1 SGHVS, CDR2 FQNEAQ. Trimming removed 5 bases from V and 3 bases from J, with 17 bases in between. This CDR3 is 16 amino acids long. The CDR3 sequence is CASSQPGRGINQPQHF. CDR3 nucleotide sequence: TGTGCCAGCAGCCAACCGGGACGCGGAATCAATCAGCCCCAGCATTTT. The whole variable domain, filled in from reference TRBV7-8 and TRBJ1-5, reads GAGVSQSPRYKVAKRGQDVALRCDPISGHVSLFWYQQALGQGPEFLTYFQNEAQLDKSGLPSDRFFAERPEGSVSTLKIQRTQQEDSAVYLCASSQPGRGINQPQHFGDGTRLSIL.

The chain links TRBV19 to TRBJ1-3, with a possible D match to TRBD1 (5 bases). V was cut by 4 bases and J by 4 bases, with 20 bases left in between. This CDR3 has 17 residues. Germline-derived CDR1 and CDR2 are LNHDA and SQIVND (reference sequence). The CDR3 protein is CASSSWALPGPGNTIYF. CDR3 coding DNA: TGTGCCAGTAGTAGCTGGGCCCTCCCGGGACCGGGAAACACCATATATTTT.

This chain links TRBV7-9 with TRBJ2-7; D not resolved. In germline, CDR1 is SEHNR, CDR2 FQNEAQ (reference sequence). Trimming left V 0 bases short and J 2 bases short, with 11 bases between. CDR3 length equals 15 residues. The CDR3 coding sequence is TGTGCCAGCAGCTTAGCTCCAGGTTCCCCCTACGAGCAGTACTTC. Protein product: CASSLAPGSPYEQYF.

The chain recombines TRBV5-1 with TRBJ1-1; tentative D call: TRBD1 (5 bases). This CDR3 has 14 amino acids. Trimming left V 1 base short and J 5 bases short, with 12 bases between. Germline CDR1 reads SGHRS; CDR2 reads YFSETQ. CDR3 protein: CASSLLGVGTEAFF. CDR3 DNA: TGCGCCAGCAGCTTGCTAGGGGTAGGTACTGAAGCTTTCTTT.

The chain links TRBV6-5 to TRBJ2-2; TRBD2 agrees at 9 bases. CDR3 size: 15 residues. The germline V gene encodes CDR1 MNHEY and CDR2 SVGAGI. V shed 2 bases, J shed 7 bases, and the junction held 5 bases outside the gene matches. The CDR3 DNA reads TGTGCCAGCAGTTACCAAGCGGGGGGAGGCGGGGAGCTGTTTTTT. It is translated as CASSYQAGGGGELFF.

The J gene is TRBJ1-2, the V gene TRBV10-3; D call uncertain. V lost 6 bases and J lost 6, with 14 bases in between. CDR3 length: 13 amino acids. The germline gives CDR1 ENHRY, CDR2 SYGVKD. CDR3 in DNA: TGTGCCATCAGACGCGACACCACCAATGGCTACACCTTC. This translates into CAIRRDTTNGYTF.

The chain links TRBV4-3 to TRBJ1-2; D gene ambiguous. Germline CDR1 LGHNA, CDR2 YSLEER. The V end was cut by 0 bases, the J end by 8 bases, with 13 bases between. This CDR3 is built from 14 residues. This CDR3 reads CASSQDPGMGGYTF. The CDR3 nucleotides read TGCGCCAGCAGCCAAGATCCCGGGATGGGGGGCTACACCTTC.

The chain couples TRBV12-5 to TRBJ1-1, with a tentative D call TRBD1 (6 bases). Between the trimmed V and J ends, which lost 9 bases and 8 bases, there was a span of 13 bases. The CDR3 length is 11 residues. The germline V gene has CDR1 LGHNT and CDR2 FRNRAP. CDR3 in amino acids: CARPGGPEAFF. The CDR3 DNA follows: TGTGCTAGGCCGGGGGGGCCCGAAGCTTTCTTT.

This clone appeared once. J is TRBJ1-3 and V is TRBV4-3; maybe TRBD1 (6 bases). Trimming left V 4 bases short and J 7 bases short, with 11 bases between. Germline loops: CDR1 LGHNA, CDR2 YSLEER. The CDR3 totals 13 residues. The CDR3 spells CASSRKGGNTIYF. For the CDR3, the DNA is TGCGCCAGCAGCCGAAAAGGGGGGAACACCATATATTTT.

The chain combines TRBV12-5 with TRBJ1-5; 7 nucleotides line up with TRBD1. V lost 7 bases, J lost 3 bases, and 3 bases stayed unmatched. The CDR3 is made up of 13 amino acids. Germline V CDR1 and CDR2: LGHNT, FRNRAP. The CDR3 region is CASEGQLNQPQHF. In DNA form, the CDR3 reads TGTGCTAGTGAGGGACAGCTCAATCAGCCCCAGCATTTT.